The clone carrying this TCR beta chain was detected a few times. These data are taken from a study of OX40 agonist ivuxolimab in advanced cancers. Overall study context: At doses from 0.01 to 10 mg/kg, patients were given intravenous ivuxolimab every 2 weeks. Patients receiving dose escalation had hepatocellular carcinoma, melanoma, renal cell or head and neck cancer.

Method: immunoSEQ multiplex PCR; TCRdb's copy keeps in-frame clones and lacks some. The sample consists of under 85,000 clones, more than 75% of them appearing once. Germline V gives CDR1 SNHLY, CDR2 FYNNEI. The CDR3 sequence is 14 residues long. Trimming removed 6 bases at V and 8 bases at J, with 16 bases between. Sampled blood was obtained at baseline, cycle 4 day 1, and cycle 7 day 1. The TCR sequence derives from an adult with an advanced solid tumor such as melanoma, head and neck, liver or kidney cancer. Sequenced material: CD4+ or CD8+ T cells sorted from blood, taken in a trial of the OX40 agonist ivuxolimab. The rearrangement uses TRBV2 and TRBJ1-4; D call uncertain. CDR3 loop: CASRAGLEGEKLFF. The CDR3 nucleotides read TGTGCCAGCAGGGCGGGCCTAGAAGGGGAAAAACTGTTTTTT.